Below, 32 T cell receptor beta chains from the same sample are listed, as sequenced in a study of cytomegalovirus exposure and HLA in healthy donors. In the PCR, 60 Vbeta and 13 Jbeta primers were used. Some clones are missing from TCRdb's copy, which holds only in-frame ones; the method was immunoSEQ multiplex PCR. This sample carries 110,000 to 150,000 clones, 70% to 80% of them seen once, and the ten largest clones take roughly 2%. Material for sequencing was PBMCs. The receptors were gathered from a woman aged 60-70 years in good health and CMV-seropositive.

Only a few counts were recorded for this clone. The CDR3 nucleotides are TGTGCCAGCAGGGACAGGGTGAACACTGAAGCTTTCTTT. As protein: CASRDRVNTEAFF. The chain is built from TRBV6-1 and TRBJ1-1; 8 nucleotides agree with TRBD1. CDR3 length: 13 amino acids. Germline V CDR1 and CDR2: MNHNS, SASEGT. Trimming cost V 6 bases and J 0 bases; bases outside gene matches: 0.

This clone was detected only a few times. The chain couples TRBV4-1 to TRBJ1-2; 8 bases agree with TRBD1. CDR3 length: 16 residues. Trimming took 1 base from V and 1 from J; bases not matched to a gene: 5. Germline CDR1 and CDR2: MGHRA and YSYEKL. DNA for the CDR3: TGCGCCAGCAGCCAAGTTGACAGGGGAGGTAACTATGGCTACACCTTC. It codes for CASSQVDRGGNYGYTF.

V gene TRBV27 combines with J gene TRBJ2-1; 11 bases agree with TRBD2. The length of the CDR3 is 15 residues. Trimming took 0 bases from V and 10 from J; bases not matched to a gene: 5. Per germline, CDR1 MNHEY and CDR2 SMNVEV (reference sequence). The CDR3 protein is CASSLSSGRAGEQFF. As DNA, the CDR3 is TGTGCCAGCAGTTTATCTAGCGGGAGGGCGGGGGAGCAGTTCTTC.

This clone occurred a few times. Here the CDR3 DNA reads TGTGCCAGCAAGGTGGAGGCGAGGAGCAATCAGCCCCAGCATTTT. Residues: CASKVEARSNQPQHF. The gene calls are TRBV6-1 and TRBJ1-5; D ambiguous. CDR1 and CDR2 (germline): MNHNS, SASEGT. Trimming shortened V by 7 bases and J by 1 base, and 14 bases separated the two germline ends. The CDR3 sequence is 15 residues long.

The chain couples TRBV4-2 to TRBJ1-1; weak D call: TRBD1 (5 bases). CDR3 length: 16 amino acids. V was trimmed by 0 bases and J by 8 bases, leaving 19 bases between them. CDR1 and CDR2 (germline): LGHNA, YNFKEQ. CDR3 amino acids: CASSQDQGEGNEEAFF. The CDR3 DNA sequence: TGTGCCAGCAGCCAAGATCAGGGTGAAGGAAACGAAGAAGCTTTCTTT.

This chain joins TRBV27 and TRBJ2-6; D not resolved. Trimming pared 2 bases from V and 2 bases from J, leaving 7 bases between. Germline V CDR1 and CDR2: MNHEY, SMNVEV (reference sequence). CDR3 size: 15 residues. In nucleotides, the CDR3 is TGTGCCAGCAGTTTACTCCCCCCTGGGGCCAACGTCCTGACTTTC. Translation: CASSLLPPGANVLTF.

This clone was counted a few times. The chain uses TRBV5-1 and TRBJ2-1, with 11 bases matching TRBD2. There are 16 residues in the CDR3. Germline V gene lookup returns CDR1 SGHRS and CDR2 YFSETQ. V shed 4 bases and J 4 bases; nucleotides not matched to a gene: 7. The CDR3 bases are TGCGCCAGCAGCCGTGGGACTAGCGGTCATTACAATGAGCAGTTCTTC. Its protein product is CASSRGTSGHYNEQFF.

This clone was seen more than once but under ten times. This chain uses TRBV19 with TRBJ1-1, with D maybe TRBD1 (5 bases). This CDR3 contains 14 residues. V was shortened by 7 bases and J by 1 base, with 13 bases between the two germline ends. The germline V gene encodes CDR1 LNHDA and CDR2 SQIVND (reference sequence). CDR3: CASTGDWGNTEAFF. CDR3 DNA: TGTGCCAGTACCGGGGACTGGGGGAACACTGAAGCTTTCTTT.

This clone was counted a single time. V is TRBV28 and J is TRBJ2-3; a weak D match, TRBD2 (6 bases). CDR1 is MDHEN and CDR2 is SYDVKM in the germline V gene. This CDR3 has 15 amino acids. Trimming took 3 bases from V and 0 from J, leaving 10 bases between them. The CDR3 protein is CASSFLGTSTDTQYF. The DNA for the CDR3 is TGTGCCAGCAGTTTCCTCGGGACTAGCACAGATACGCAGTATTTT.

This rearrangement joins TRBV6-1 to TRBJ2-1; 8 bases agree with TRBD2. Per the germline V gene, CDR1 is MNHNS and CDR2 is SASEGT. The CDR3 loop spans 15 amino acids. Trimming at V came to 7 bases and at J to 0 bases, leaving 5 bases not matched to a gene. This chain's CDR3 is CASKLAELSYNEQFF. Written as DNA, the CDR3 is TGTGCCAGCAAACTAGCGGAACTCTCCTACAATGAGCAGTTCTTC.

V is TRBV12-5 and J is TRBJ1-5; 9 bases are shared with TRBD1. CDR3 length equals 15 residues. J lost 4 bases, V lost 10 bases, and 11 bases had no gene match. Germline V gives CDR1 LGHNT, CDR2 FRNRAP. CDR3 sequence (DNA): TGTGCTACCTCTCCGGGACAGGGCGGAAATCAGCCCCAGCATTTT. This translates into CATSPGQGGNQPQHF.

The CDR3 reads CASSSTRGNEQFF. CDR3 nucleotides: TGTGCCAGCAGCTCAACTAGGGGCAATGAGCAGTTCTTC. V usage is TRBV7-3 and J usage is TRBJ2-1; the D call may be TRBD1 or TRBD2 (5 bases each). Germline V lookup: CDR1 SGHTA, CDR2 FQGTGA. Deletions cut 4 bases from V and 6 bases from J, with 10 bases between. The CDR3 contains 13 residues. The full variable domain, rest sourced from reference TRBV7-3 and TRBJ2-1, is GAGVSQTPSNKVTEKGKYVELRCDPISGHTALYWYRQSLGQGPEFLIYFQGTGAADDSGLPNDRFFAVRPEGSVSTLKIQRTERGDSAVYLCASSSTRGNEQFFGPGTRLTVL.

The V call is TRBV5-1, the J call TRBJ1-4; D is unresolved. Germline V CDR1 and CDR2: SGHRS, YFSETQ. The CDR3 is made up of 13 amino acids. V gave up 4 bases and J gave up 3 bases, with 7 bases separating them. Written as DNA, the CDR3 is TGCGCCAGCAGCAGGGAGGCTAATGAAAAACTGTTTTTT. Its protein is CASSREANEKLFF. The whole variable domain, filled in from reference TRBV5-1 and TRBJ1-4, reads KAGVTQTPRYLIKTRGQQVTLSCSPISGHRSVSWYQQTPGQGLQFLFEYFSETQRNKGNFPGRFSGRQFSNSRSEMNVSTLELGDSALYLCASSREANEKLFFGSGTQLSVL.

This rearrangement joins TRBV10-1 to TRBJ2-7; TRBD1 is a possible D gene (6 bases). CDR1 is WNHNN and CDR2 is SYGVQD in the germline V gene (reference sequence). This CDR3 contains 15 residues. Trimming removed 0 bases at V and 0 bases at J, with 9 bases between. CDR3 DNA sequence: TGCGCCAGCAGTGAGTCGGGGGCAGGCTCCTACGAGCAGTACTTC. Translation gives CASSESGAGSYEQYF.

This clone was detected only once. J is TRBJ2-7 and V is TRBV28; maybe TRBD1 (6 bases). The CDR3 covers 12 residues. Germline lookup yields CDR1 MDHEN and CDR2 SYDVKM. Trimming stripped 10 bases from V and 1 base from J, with 11 bases between. CDR3 residues: CATTTGSYEQYF. In DNA, the CDR3 is TGTGCCACTACGACAGGTTCCTACGAGCAGTACTTC.

The chain carries TRBV18 and TRBJ1-1; possibly TRBD1 for D (5 bases). Trimming took 9 bases from V and 1 from J, leaving 12 bases between them. In germline, CDR1 is KGHSH, CDR2 LQKENI. The CDR3 has 13 residues. The CDR3: CASLRDENTEAFF. As DNA, the CDR3 is TGTGCCAGTCTCAGGGATGAGAACACTGAAGCTTTCTTT.

The CDR3 loop is CASSESGGPSYTF. CDR3 in DNA: TGTGCCAGCAGTGAATCAGGGGGGCCGAGCTACACCTTC. V gene TRBV25-1 combines with J gene TRBJ1-2; 7 bases fit TRBD1. CDR3 length equals 13 residues. V lost 1 base to trimming and J lost 9 bases; unmatched junction nucleotides: 5. The germline gives CDR1 MGHDK, CDR2 SYGVNS.

The chain uses TRBV15 and TRBJ2-2; 8 nucleotides align to TRBD2. The CDR3 runs to 16 residues. Germline assignment: CDR1 LNHNV and CDR2 YYDKDF (reference sequence). The J segment lost 0 bases and the V segment lost 4 bases, leaving 4 bases of the junction unmatched. Here the CDR3 DNA reads TGTGCCACCAGCAAGCGGGGGCGCGCGAACACCGGGGAGCTGTTTTTT. This translates into CATSKRGRANTGELFF. The full variable domain, rest sourced from reference TRBV15 and TRBJ2-2, is DAMVIQNPRYQVTQFGKPVTLSCSQTLNHNVMYWYQQKSSQAPKLLFHYYDKDFNNEADTPDNFQSRRPNTSFCFLDIRSPGLGDTAMYLCATSKRGRANTGELFFGEGSRLTVL.

This clone turned up a few times. The genes are TRBV6-1 and TRBJ1-1; 7 positions match TRBD1. V lost 2 bases to trimming and J lost 7 bases; unmatched junction nucleotides: 1. Germline V gene lookup returns CDR1 MNHNS and CDR2 SASEGT. The CDR3 covers 12 residues. CDR3 coding DNA: TGTGCCAGCAGTGAAAACAGGGGTGAAGCTTTCTTT. Its protein is CASSENRGEAFF.

This clone was counted between two and nine times. The chain couples TRBV28 to TRBJ2-4; 14 bases map to TRBD2. With 3 bases clipped from V and 8 bases from J, the junction kept 6 bases outside the gene matches. Germline V lookup: CDR1 MDHEN, CDR2 SYDVKM. The CDR3 has 16 residues. For the CDR3, the DNA is TGTGCCAGCAGTTTCCCGACTAGCGGGAGGGCAGACATTCAGTACTTC. Translation: CASSFPTSGRADIQYF.

This clone occurred a few times. One junction end does not reproduce the germline sequence, and a read error may be involved. This chain uses TRBV28 with TRBJ2-7; 9 nucleotides line up with TRBD1. Germline CDR1 is MDHEN and CDR2 is SYDVKM. The CDR3 has 14 residues. The CDR3 protein is CASTLRDRVFEQYF. CDR3 coding DNA: TGTGCCAGCACTTTACGGGACAGGGTTTTCGAGCAGTACTTC.

The gene calls are TRBV30 and TRBJ1-1; 7 nucleotides align to TRBD1. V gave up 0 bases and J gave up 6 bases; unmatched junction bases: 4. Looked up from germline, CDR1 is GTSNPN and CDR2 is SVGIG (reference sequence). This CDR3 has 13 amino acids. The CDR3: CAWSVKGAPEAFF. The CDR3 coding sequence is TGTGCCTGGAGTGTAAAGGGGGCCCCTGAAGCTTTCTTT.

V gene TRBV5-1 combines with J gene TRBJ1-1; the match to TRBD1 covers 7 bases. Germline values: CDR1 SGHRS, CDR2 YFSETQ. With 3 bases clipped from V and 1 base from J, the junction kept 12 bases outside the gene matches. CDR3 length equals 17 residues. CDR3 protein: CASSSGTVPFPNTEAFF. As DNA, the CDR3 is TGCGCCAGCAGCTCGGGGACAGTCCCCTTTCCGAACACTGAAGCTTTCTTT. The complete variable domain, with remaining parts taken from reference TRBV5-1 and TRBJ1-1, reads KAGVTQTPRYLIKTRGQQVTLSCSPISGHRSVSWYQQTPGQGLQFLFEYFSETQRNKGNFPGRFSGRQFSNSRSEMNVSTLELGDSALYLCASSSGTVPFPNTEAFFGQGTRLTVV.

The genes are TRBV27 and TRBJ2-7, with 7 bases fitting TRBD1. V lost 3 bases and J lost 5; bases outside the gene matches: 4. The germline gives CDR1 MNHEY, CDR2 SMNVEV (reference sequence). The CDR3 is 13 amino acids. The DNA for the CDR3 is TGTGCCAGCAGTTTGGGACAGAGGGACGAGCAGTACTTC. It is translated as CASSLGQRDEQYF.

This clone was picked up a small number of times. The rearrangement joins TRBV6-1 to TRBJ2-1, with D possibly matching TRBD2 (6 bases). Germline CDR1 is MNHNS and CDR2 is SASEGT. The CDR3 is 13 residues long. V was cut by 4 bases and J by 9 bases, with 13 bases left in between. CDR3 sequence (DNA): TGTGCCAGCAGTGTTACTAGCCTATCTGAGCAGTTCTTC. It specifies CASSVTSLSEQFF.

This clone was seen only once. CDR3 sequence reads: CAISELRSSYEQYF. As DNA, the CDR3 is TGTGCCATCAGTGAGTTACGTAGCTCCTACGAGCAGTACTTC. The chain is built from TRBV10-3 and TRBJ2-7, with D unclear. The germline CDR1 and CDR2 sequences are ENHRY and SYGVKD. This CDR3 region has 14 residues. V was pared by 1 base and J by 0 bases, with 7 bases between.

Concerning this clone itself: The sample has other DNA sequences that encode this CDR3 too. The V call is TRBV11-2, the J call TRBJ1-4; TRBD1 matches at 11 bases. V was clipped by 3 bases and J by 8 bases; unmatched bases: 5. Germline CDR1 SGHAT, CDR2 FQNNGV. CDR3 size: 15 residues. CDR3 region: CASSLGTGGNEKLFF. DNA for the CDR3: TGTGCCAGCAGCTTGGGGACAGGGGGTAACGAAAAACTGTTTTTT.

This CDR3 reads CASSFTGDEKLFF. The CDR3 DNA reads TGTGCCAGCAGCTTTACAGGGGATGAAAAACTGTTTTTT. The V gene is TRBV7-3, the J gene TRBJ1-4; 7 bases are shared with TRBD1. The CDR3 totals 13 residues. J was trimmed by 6 bases and V by 3 bases; bases with no gene match: 1. Per the germline V gene, CDR1 is SGHTA and CDR2 is FQGTGA. Based on the CDR3 plus reference TRBV7-3 and TRBJ1-4, the full variable domain is GAGVSQTPSNKVTEKGKYVELRCDPISGHTALYWYRQSLGQGPEFLIYFQGTGAADDSGLPNDRFFAVRPEGSVSTLKIQRTERGDSAVYLCASSFTGDEKLFFGSGTQLSVL.

The chain has TRBV2 and TRBJ2-7; a weak D match, TRBD1 (6 bases). The length of the CDR3 is 13 residues. V gave up 6 bases and J gave up 1 base, with 10 bases separating them. Germline-derived CDR1 and CDR2 are SNHLY and FYNNEI. In DNA, the CDR3 is TGTGCCAGCAGGCCCGGACAGTCCTACGAGCAGTACTTC. Amino acid sequence: CASRPGQSYEQYF.

The chain has TRBV20-1 and TRBJ2-7; D gene unclear. Trimming removed 3 bases at V and 0 bases at J, with 3 bases between. The CDR3 spans 11 residues. Germline V gene data show CDR1 as DFQATT and CDR2 as SNEGSKA (reference sequence). The chain's CDR3 is CSASVSYEQYF. The DNA of the CDR3 is TGCAGTGCTAGCGTCTCCTACGAGCAGTACTTC.

This chain uses TRBV28 with TRBJ1-2; TRBD1 aligns across 10 bases. The germline V gene encodes CDR1 MDHEN and CDR2 SYDVKM. The CDR3 has 14 residues. The V and J ends lost 7 bases and 7 bases, in that order; junction bases with no gene match: 9. The CDR3 loop is CASTPAGTGVGYTF. The CDR3 DNA follows: TGTGCCAGCACCCCTGCCGGGACAGGGGTTGGCTACACCTTC.

This chain connects TRBV2 to TRBJ1-1; D call uncertain. V lost 4 bases to trimming and J lost 5 bases, with 14 bases between them. Germline V CDR1 and CDR2: SNHLY, FYNNEI. The CDR3 has 14 residues. CDR3 in amino acids: CASSAGGGGTEAFF. The CDR3 bases are TGTGCCAGCAGTGCCGGAGGAGGTGGGACTGAAGCTTTCTTT.